Listed here is a single T cell receptor beta chain. The data are from a study of T cell changes during pregnancy in multiple sclerosis. This table comes from immunoSEQ multiplex PCR, and its TCRdb copy is limited to in-frame clones, with some not included. Among around 70,000 clones listed, just under 95% were seen once. This CDR3 is 15 amino acids long. V was pared by 0 bases and J by 9 bases, with 12 bases of the junction left unmatched. CDR1 is SGDLS and CDR2 is YYNGEE in the germline V gene. The starting material was peripheral blood, obtained after pregnancy. The rearrangement uses TRBV9 and TRBJ2-7; 7 bases agree with TRBD1. This TCR was recovered from a female donor in good health, enrolled as a control in a pregnancy study. The CDR3 loop reads CASSVGEQGLNRQYF. CDR3 nucleotide sequence: TGTGCCAGCAGCGTAGGTGAACAGGGGCTAAATCGGCAGTACTTC. The whole variable domain, filled in from reference TRBV9 and TRBJ2-7, reads DSGVTQTPKHLITATGQRVTLRCSPRSGDLSVYWYQQSLDQGLQFLIQYYNGEERAKGNILERFSAQQFPDLHSELNLSSLELGDSALYFCASSVGEQGLNRQYFGPGTRLTVT.